This T cell receptor (beta chain) stems from a study of blood T cell repertoires in COVID-19. Study-wide background: Two negative PCRs, clearance, or symptom resolution characterized the recovered Cohort 3 donors. Sample material is recorded as cDNA or gDNA derived from T cells, B-cell-depleted T cells, or PBMCs.

This clone was seen only once. Libraries were prepared by immunoSEQ multiplex PCR; TCRdb keeps only in-frame clonotypes and omits some of them. The sample contains under 200,000 clones, about 88% of which appear only once. The CDR3 is made up of 12 amino acids. Germline loops: CDR1 SGHNT, CDR2 YENEEA. Between the trimmed V and J ends, which lost 8 bases and 11 bases, there was a span of 18 bases. The specimen was PBMCs or T cells enriched from blood (not recorded which). This chain joins TRBV11-3 and TRBJ1-2; D possibly corresponds to TRBD1 (5 bases). This TCR was sampled from a woman aged 40 to 55 in a cohort exposed to, infected with or recovered from COVID-19 (not recorded which). CDR3 residues: CASEVGRSGYTF. CDR3 bases: TGTGCCAGCGAGGTGGGGCGTTCTGGGTACACCTTC.